This TCR beta chain was found in a study of low-dose radiotherapy and immunotherapy resistance in tumors. About the research overall: The patients were given nivolumab 240 mg every two weeks and ipilimumab 1 mg/kg every six weeks, through an intravenous route. Every two weeks, cyclophosphamide 200 mg/m2 was infused one day before radiation plus immunotherapy.

TRAV- and TRBV-specific primers were used for first-strand cDNA, which covered alpha and beta chains. With a constant-region primer and a V-primer adapter, TCRs were subjected to about 20 PCR cycles of amplification. One entry per CDR3 protein results from TCRdb running MiXCR on the reads. The data contain approximately 90,000 distinct CDR3 sequences, roughly a sixth of them singletons. With 4 bases removed from V and 3 bases from J, the gap between germline ends came to 15 bases. Germline CDR1 is LNHDA and CDR2 is SQIVND (reference sequence). This CDR3 contains 15 residues. This clonotype has at least ten counts. Time point defined: before trial treatment. As a condition of eligibility, patients had advanced solid tumors lacking tumor-infiltrating lymphocytes.

The chain recombines TRBV19 with TRBJ2-5, with D tentatively TRBD2 (6 bases). The sample here was PBMCs, taken before treatment. The receptor comes from a male donor with prostate cancer. CDR3 DNA sequence: TGTGCCAGTAGTAGGAACTCCTGGGGGGAAGAGACCCAGTACTTC. Amino acid sequence: CASSRNSWGEETQYF.